The TCR beta chain described here comes from a study of T-cell memory formation after mild COVID-19. Study-level points and caveats: The study found contracting CD4+ clones mainly in CM and EM and contracting CD8+ clones in EMRA. Several responding clones turned up in pre-infection memory, indicating that cross-reactive memory may have taken part.

This clonotype has only a few counts. Its antigen is unidentified. 5'RACE with constant-segment primers yielded barcoded, UMI-tagged TCR alpha and TCR beta cDNA libraries. TCRdb reanalysed the 5' RACE reads using MiXCR and keeps one entry per CDR3 protein. The sample contains tens of thousands of distinct CDR3 sequences, about a tenth of which appear only once. Germline CDR1 and CDR2: SGDLS and YYNGEE. V was shortened by 0 bases and J by 9 bases, with 16 bases between the two germline ends. The CDR3 runs 15 residues. This chain uses TRBV9 with TRBJ2-1; D ambiguous. This sequence was found in an adult woman who had mild COVID-19 (a few samples of this study predate the infection). Cell type and time point are not known. Sequencing input: PBMCs or a T cell subset sorted from them (not recorded which). CDR3: CASSVVMAAEIEQFF. DNA of the CDR3: TGTGCCAGCAGCGTAGTCATGGCGGCGGAAATTGAGCAGTTCTTC.